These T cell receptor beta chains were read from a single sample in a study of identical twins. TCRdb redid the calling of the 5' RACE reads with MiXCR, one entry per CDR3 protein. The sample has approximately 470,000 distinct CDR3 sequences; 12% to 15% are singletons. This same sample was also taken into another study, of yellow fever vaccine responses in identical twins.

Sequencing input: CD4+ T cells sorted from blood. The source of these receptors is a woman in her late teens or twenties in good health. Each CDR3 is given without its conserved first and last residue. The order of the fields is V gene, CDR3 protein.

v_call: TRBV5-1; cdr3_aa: ASSLGGTPSYNEQF
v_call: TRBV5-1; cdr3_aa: ASSLGDTLETQY
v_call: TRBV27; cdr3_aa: ASSGTGGSTDTQY
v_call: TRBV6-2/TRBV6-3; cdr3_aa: ASSKMNTEAF
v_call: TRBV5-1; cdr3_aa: ASSVTRFGTQY
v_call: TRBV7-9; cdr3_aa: ASSHKGQGGGDTQY
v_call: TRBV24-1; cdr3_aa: ATSDQRGGIEQF
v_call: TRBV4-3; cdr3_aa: ASSRIVTDTQY
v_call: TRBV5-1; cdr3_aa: ASSLILAGGNEQF
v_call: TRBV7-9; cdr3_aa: ASSFWTGGTYEQY
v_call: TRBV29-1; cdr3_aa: SGGGMNTEAF
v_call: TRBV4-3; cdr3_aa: ASSPGTSGSYYQETQY
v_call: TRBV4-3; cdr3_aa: ASSQEGAGGTGELF
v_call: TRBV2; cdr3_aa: ASTSRRDEQF
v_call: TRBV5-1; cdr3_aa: ASGAAGGPEEQF
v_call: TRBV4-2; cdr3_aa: ASSQDSGSSGTQY
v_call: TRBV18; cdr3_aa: ASSPGGGNEQY
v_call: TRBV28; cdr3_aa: ASSSSGGRLYEQY
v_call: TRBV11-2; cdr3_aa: ASSLTGFGANVLT
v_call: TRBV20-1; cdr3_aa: SASREGASYEQY
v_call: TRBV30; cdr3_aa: AWSEGVGTQPQH
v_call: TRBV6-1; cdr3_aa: ASRNIRGTRNEQF
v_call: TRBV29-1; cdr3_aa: SAAIGLAARETQY
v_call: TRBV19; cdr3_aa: ASSILPLRDEQF
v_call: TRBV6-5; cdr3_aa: ASSYWVFGTLYEQY
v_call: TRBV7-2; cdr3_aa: ASSLLLLGKNIQY
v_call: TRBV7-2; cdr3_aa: ASSRIRSSGTTGELF
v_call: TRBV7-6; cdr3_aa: ASSSGTDDTYEQY
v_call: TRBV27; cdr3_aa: ASSFEDNSPLH
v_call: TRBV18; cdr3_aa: ASSPSAGRVNEQF
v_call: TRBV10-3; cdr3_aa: AISHTSGLDSYNEQF
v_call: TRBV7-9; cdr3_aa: ANSRNRGHEQY
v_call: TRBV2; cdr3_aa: ASSVIAAGTDTQY
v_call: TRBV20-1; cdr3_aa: SALSGRAVEQY
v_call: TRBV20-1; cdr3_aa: SASAGGQTYNEQF
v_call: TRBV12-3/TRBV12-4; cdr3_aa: GTSGHNEQF
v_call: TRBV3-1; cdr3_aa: ASSQLTGHEQY
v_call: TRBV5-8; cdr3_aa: ASSLVHNQETQY
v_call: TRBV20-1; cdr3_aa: SARDWGDSYEQY
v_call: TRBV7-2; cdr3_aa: ASSLDPTDTQY
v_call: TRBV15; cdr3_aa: ATSRDEFQETQY
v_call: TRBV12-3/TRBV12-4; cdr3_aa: ASRTGSNLREQY
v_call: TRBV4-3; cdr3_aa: ASSQDVGTDTQY
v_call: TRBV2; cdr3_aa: ASRGDSDTQY
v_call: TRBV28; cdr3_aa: ASSLYPIGPLNIQY
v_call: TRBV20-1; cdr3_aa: SAYKNPGGDYNEQF
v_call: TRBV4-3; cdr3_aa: ASSQHLQETQY
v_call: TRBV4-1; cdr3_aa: ASSQDGTGGIGSNYEQY
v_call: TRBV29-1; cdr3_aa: SVAPTEETQY
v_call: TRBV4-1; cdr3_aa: ASSQVGLNTGELF